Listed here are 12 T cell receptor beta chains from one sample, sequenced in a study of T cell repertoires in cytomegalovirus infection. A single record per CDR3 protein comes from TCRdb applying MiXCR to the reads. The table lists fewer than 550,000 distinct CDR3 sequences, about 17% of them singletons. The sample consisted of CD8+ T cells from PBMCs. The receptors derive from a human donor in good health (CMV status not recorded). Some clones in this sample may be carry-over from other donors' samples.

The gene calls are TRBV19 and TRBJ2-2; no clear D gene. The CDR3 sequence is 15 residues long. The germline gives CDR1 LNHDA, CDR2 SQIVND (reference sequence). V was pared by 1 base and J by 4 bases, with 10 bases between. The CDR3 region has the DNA TGTGCCAGTAGTATAGGACCCCGGAGCACCGGGGAGCTGTTTTTT. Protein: CASSIGPRSTGELFF.

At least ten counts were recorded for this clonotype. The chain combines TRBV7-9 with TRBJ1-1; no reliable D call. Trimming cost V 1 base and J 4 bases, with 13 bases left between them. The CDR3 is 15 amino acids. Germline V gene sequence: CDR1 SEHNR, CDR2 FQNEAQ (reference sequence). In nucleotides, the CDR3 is TGTGCCAGCAGCTTAGAGCGGGTAATCGGCACTGAAGCTTTCTTT. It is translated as CASSLERVIGTEAFF.

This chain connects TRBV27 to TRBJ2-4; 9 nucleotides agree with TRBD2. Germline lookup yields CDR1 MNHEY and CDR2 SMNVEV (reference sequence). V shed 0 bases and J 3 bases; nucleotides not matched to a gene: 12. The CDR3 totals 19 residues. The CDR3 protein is CASSLSTATSGAGKNIQYF. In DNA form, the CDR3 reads TGTGCCAGCAGTTTATCGACGGCGACTAGCGGAGCGGGCAAAAACATTCAGTACTTC.

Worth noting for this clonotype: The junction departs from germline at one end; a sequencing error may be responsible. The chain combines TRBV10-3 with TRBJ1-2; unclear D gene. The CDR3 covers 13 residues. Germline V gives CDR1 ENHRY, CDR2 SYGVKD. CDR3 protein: CAIGEGSRYGYTF. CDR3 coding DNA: TGTGCCATCGGTGAAGGGTCCCGCTATGGCTACACCTTC.

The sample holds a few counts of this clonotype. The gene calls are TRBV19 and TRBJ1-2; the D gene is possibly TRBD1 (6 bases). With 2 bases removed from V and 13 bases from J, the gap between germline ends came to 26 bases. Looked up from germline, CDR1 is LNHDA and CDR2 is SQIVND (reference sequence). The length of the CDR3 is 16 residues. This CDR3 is CASSITSDSFLLACTF. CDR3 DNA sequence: TGTGCCAGTAGTATAACATCGGACAGCTTCTTATTAGCGTGCACCTTC. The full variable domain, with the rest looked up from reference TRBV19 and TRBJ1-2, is DGGITQSPKYLFRKEGQNVTLSCEQNLNHDAMYWYRQDPGQGLRLIYYSQIVNDFQKGDIAEGYSVSREKKESFPLTVTSAQKNPTAFYLCASSITSDSFLLACTFGSGTRLTVV.

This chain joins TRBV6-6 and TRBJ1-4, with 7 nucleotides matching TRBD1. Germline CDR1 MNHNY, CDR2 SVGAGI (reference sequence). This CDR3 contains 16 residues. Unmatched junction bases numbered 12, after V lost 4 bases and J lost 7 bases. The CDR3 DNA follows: TGTGCCAGCAGTTCTCGACCGACAGGGAGGGGTGAAAAACTGTTTTTT. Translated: CASSSRPTGRGEKLFF.

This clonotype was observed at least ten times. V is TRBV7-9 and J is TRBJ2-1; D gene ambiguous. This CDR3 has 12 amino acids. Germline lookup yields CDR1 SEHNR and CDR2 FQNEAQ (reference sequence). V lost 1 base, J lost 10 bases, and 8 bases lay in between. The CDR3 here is CASSLDLGEQFF. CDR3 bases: TGTGCCAGCAGCTTAGATCTGGGGGAGCAGTTCTTC.

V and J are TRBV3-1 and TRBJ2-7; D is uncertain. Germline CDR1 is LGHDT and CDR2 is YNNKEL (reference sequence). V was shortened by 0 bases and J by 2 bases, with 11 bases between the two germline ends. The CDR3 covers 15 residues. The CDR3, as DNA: TGTGCCAGCAGCCAAGATTCGGGCAGAGCCTACGAGCAGTACTTC. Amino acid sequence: CASSQDSGRAYEQYF.

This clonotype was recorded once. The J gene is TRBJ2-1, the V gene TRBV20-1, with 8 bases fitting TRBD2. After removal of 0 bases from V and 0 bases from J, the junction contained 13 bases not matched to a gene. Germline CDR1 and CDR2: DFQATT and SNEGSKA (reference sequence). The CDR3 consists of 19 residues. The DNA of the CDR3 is TGCAGTGCTAGAGACATGCATAGGGCGGGGGGTCGCTCCTACAATGAGCAGTTCTTC. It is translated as CSARDMHRAGGRSYNEQFF.

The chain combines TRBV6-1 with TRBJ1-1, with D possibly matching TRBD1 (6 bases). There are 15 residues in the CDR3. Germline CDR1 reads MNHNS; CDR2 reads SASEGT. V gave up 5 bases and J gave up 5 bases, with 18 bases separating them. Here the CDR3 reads CASSYPRGGITEAFF. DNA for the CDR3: TGTGCCAGCAGTTACCCTCGAGGGGGGATAACTGAAGCTTTCTTT.

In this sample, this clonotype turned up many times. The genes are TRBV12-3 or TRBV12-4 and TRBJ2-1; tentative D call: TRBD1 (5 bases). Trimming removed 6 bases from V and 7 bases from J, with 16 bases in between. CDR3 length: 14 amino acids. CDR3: CASSLINRGNEQFF. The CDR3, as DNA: TGTGCCAGCAGCCTCATCAATAGGGGTAATGAGCAGTTCTTC.

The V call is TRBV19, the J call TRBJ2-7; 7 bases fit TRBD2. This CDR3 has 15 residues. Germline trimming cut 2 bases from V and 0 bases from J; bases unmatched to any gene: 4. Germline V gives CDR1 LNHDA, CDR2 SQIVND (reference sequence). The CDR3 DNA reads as TGTGCCAGTAGTATACTAGCGGCTAGCTCCTACGAGCAGTACTTC. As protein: CASSILAASSYEQYF. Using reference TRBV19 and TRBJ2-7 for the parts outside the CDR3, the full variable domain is DGGITQSPKYLFRKEGQNVTLSCEQNLNHDAMYWYRQDPGQGLRLIYYSQIVNDFQKGDIAEGYSVSREKKESFPLTVTSAQKNPTAFYLCASSILAASSYEQYFGPGTRLTVT.